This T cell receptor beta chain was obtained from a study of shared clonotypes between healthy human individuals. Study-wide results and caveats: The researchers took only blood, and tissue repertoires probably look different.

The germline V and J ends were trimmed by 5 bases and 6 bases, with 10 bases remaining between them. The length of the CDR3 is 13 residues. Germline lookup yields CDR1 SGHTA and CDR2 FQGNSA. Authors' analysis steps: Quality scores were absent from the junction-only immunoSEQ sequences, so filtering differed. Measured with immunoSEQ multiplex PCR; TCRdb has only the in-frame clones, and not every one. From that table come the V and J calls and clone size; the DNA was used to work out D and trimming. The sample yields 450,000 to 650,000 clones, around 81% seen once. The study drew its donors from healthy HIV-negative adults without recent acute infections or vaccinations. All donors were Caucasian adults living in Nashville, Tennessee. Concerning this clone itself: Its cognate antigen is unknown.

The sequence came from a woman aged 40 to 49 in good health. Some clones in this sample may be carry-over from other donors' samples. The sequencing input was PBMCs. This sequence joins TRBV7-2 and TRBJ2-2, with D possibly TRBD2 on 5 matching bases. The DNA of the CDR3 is TGTGCCAGCAGCCGAGGGTTAGCCGGGGAGCTGTTTTTT. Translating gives CASSRGLAGELFF. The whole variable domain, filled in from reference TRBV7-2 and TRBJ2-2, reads GAGVSQSPSNKVTEKGKDVELRCDPISGHTALYWYRQSLGQGLEFLIYFQGNSAPDKSGLPSDRFSAERTGGSVSTLTIQRTQQEDSAVYLCASSRGLAGELFFGEGSRLTVL.